One sample yielded the 5 T cell receptor beta chains listed below, sequenced in a study of CD4+ T cells in melanoma. Generated by immunoSEQ multiplex PCR, the TCRdb table keeps only in-frame clones and is missing some. The sample lists about 50,000 clones, about 88% occurring once. The sample taken for sequencing was peripheral blood. The receptors here all came from a human donor with melanoma.

This sequence joins TRBV4-1 and TRBJ2-5; TRBD2 matches 7 bases. CDR3 size: 15 residues. J was trimmed by 4 bases and V by 5 bases; bases with no gene match: 10. Per the germline V gene, CDR1 is MGHRA and CDR2 is YSYEKL. CDR3 sequence: CASSKGLTVRETQYF. CDR3 DNA: TGCGCCAGCAGCAAGGGACTAACCGTACGAGAGACCCAGTACTTC.

The chain is built from TRBV5-1 and TRBJ1-1, with D possibly matching TRBD1 (6 bases). The CDR3 has 14 residues. Germline CDR1 is SGHRS and CDR2 is YFSETQ. V lost 4 bases and J 0 bases, leaving 10 bases between the germline ends. The CDR3 protein is CASSLGQMNTEAFF. The CDR3 coding sequence is TGCGCCAGCAGCCTCGGACAGATGAACACTGAAGCTTTCTTT.

This chain connects TRBV6-5 to TRBJ1-6; D gene uncertain. The CDR3 length is 15 residues. Germline CDR1 MNHEY, CDR2 SVGAGI. Trimming removed 6 bases at V and 7 bases at J, with 16 bases between. The CDR3 reads CASSRETPANSPLHF. CDR3 in DNA: TGTGCCAGCAGCCGGGAAACTCCAGCGAATTCACCCCTCCACTTT.

This sequence joins TRBV10-2 and TRBJ2-7; D gene uncertain. The ends were cut back, 7 bases at V and 2 bases at J, with 6 bases in the middle. This CDR3 is built from 11 residues. CDR1 is WSHSY and CDR2 is SAAADI in the germline V gene. CDR3 region: CASMGAYEQYF. The CDR3 coding sequence is TGCGCCAGCATGGGTGCCTACGAGCAGTACTTC.

This clone was detected only a few times. This chain joins TRBV7-9 and TRBJ1-2; D is ambiguous. CDR1 is SEHNR and CDR2 is FQNEAQ in the germline V gene (reference sequence). The V end lost 5 bases, the J end lost 8 bases, and 12 bases lay between the germline ends. CDR3 length equals 12 residues. CDR3 loop: CASSLDTPGYTF. CDR3 sequence (DNA): TGTGCCAGCAGCCTTGACACGCCAGGCTACACCTTC.